This T cell receptor (beta chain) emerged from a study of blood T cell repertoires in COVID-19. This table comes from immunoSEQ multiplex PCR, and its TCRdb copy is limited to in-frame clones, with some not included. This sample has 300,000 to 400,000 clones, with 65% to 90% found just once. The CDR3 totals 15 residues. V was cut by 4 bases and J by 6 bases, with 19 bases left in between. The germline CDR1 and CDR2 sequences are LNHDA and SQIVND (reference sequence). Sample: peripheral blood. This receptor was obtained from a woman aged 55-69 years with COVID-19, enrolled during active disease. This rearrangement joins TRBV19 to TRBJ2-7; D possibly corresponds to TRBD2 (7 bases). The CDR3 sequence is CASSKLQGGSGEQYF. CDR3 nucleotide sequence: TGTGCCAGTAGTAAGCTACAGGGAGGGTCGGGCGAGCAGTACTTC.